The 8 T cell receptor beta chains below were found in one sample sequenced in a study of T cell clonality in common variable immunodeficiency (dated by TCRdb to 2013 to 2016). Library preparation was by the immunoSEQ multiplex PCR assay. Entries here come from immuneACCESS through TCRdb and include only in-frame sequences with V and J called. Some clones fail to appear in such tables; in the studies checked, an unresolved V gene covers under half of the shortfall, and the cause of the remainder is unknown. The sample records approximately 56,000 clones, none occurring a single time. Around 2% of the sample comes from the top ten. Sequencing was performed on peripheral blood mononuclear cells. The receptors derive from a person aged 18 to 70 in good health.

This clone has a count of ten or more. With the read ending 3 residues before the CDR3 end, the germline J gene is used to fill in that end. The chain links TRBV5-1 to TRBJ1-4, with a possible D match to TRBD1 (6 bases). Germline-derived CDR1 and CDR2 are SGHRS and YFSETQ. The CDR3 is 15 amino acids. The sequenced part of the CDR3 DNA is TGCGCCAGCAGCCCCACAGGGAGGTGGGAGTACAAA. As protein: CASSPTGRWEYK. The full-length CDR3 reads as CASSPTGRWEYKLFF.

Remarks on this clone: The missing CDR3 end, 3 residues past where the read stops, is filled in from the germline J gene. The chain is built from TRBV2 and TRBJ2-1, with 12 bases fitting TRBD2. This CDR3 contains 16 residues. Germline V gene lookup returns CDR1 SNHLY and CDR2 FYNNEI. With 6 bases clipped from V and 5 bases from J, the junction kept 8 bases outside the gene matches. This chain's CDR3 is CASRGPTSGRNNEQFF. CDR3 bases read: TGTGCCAGCAGGGGGCCTACTAGCGGGAGGAACAATGAG.

At least ten counts were recorded for this clone. The read ends 3 residues early relative to the CDR3; the germline J gene fills the gap. V is TRBV20-1 and J is TRBJ2-5; a possible D gene is TRBD2 (6 bases). V gave up 3 bases and J gave up 4 bases, with 15 bases separating them. From germline, CDR1 is DFQATT and CDR2 SNEGSKA (reference sequence). The CDR3 is made up of 14 amino acids. Incomplete CDR3 DNA: TGCAGTGCTAGCCCAGCGGGCAGAAGAGAGACC. Protein product: CSASPAGRRET. The CDR3 as a whole reads CSASPAGRRETQYF.

This clone was seen ten or more times. Coverage ceases 3 residues before the CDR3 finishes, and the germline J gene fills in the end. The chain employs TRBV20-1 and TRBJ2-2, with TRBD1 identical over 11 bases. The CDR3 extends over 15 amino acids. Germline CDR1 and CDR2: DFQATT and SNEGSKA (reference sequence). The CDR3 bases that were read are TGCAGTGCTAGGGACAGGGGGCGCACTAATGAAAAG. Its protein product is CSARDRGRTNEK. The whole CDR3 protein is CSARDRGRTNEKLFF.

Ten or more counts support this clone. With the read ending 3 residues before the CDR3 end, the germline J gene is used to fill in that end. The chain carries TRBV20-1 and TRBJ1-4, with 7 nucleotides matching TRBD1. The CDR3 is 14 amino acids. Germline V gene data show CDR1 as DFQATT and CDR2 as SNEGSKA (reference sequence). V was clipped by 6 bases and J by 8 bases; unmatched bases: 12. The CDR3 protein is CSARREGAGEKLFF. The CDR3 bases that were read are TGCAGTGCCCGCCGGGAGGGGGCAGGGGAAAAA.

This clone was detected ten times or more. The missing CDR3 end, 3 residues past where the read stops, is filled in from the germline J gene. The J gene is TRBJ2-5, the V gene TRBV18, with TRBD1 as a possible D gene (6 bases). Trimming shortened V by 5 bases and J by 4 bases, and 11 bases separated the two germline ends. Germline V gene sequence: CDR1 KGHSH, CDR2 LQKENI. CDR3 length: 13 amino acids. CDR3 loop: CASSWGQSETQYF. The part of the CDR3 DNA that was read is TGTGCCAGCTCATGGGGGCAGTCAGAGACC. The variable domain in full, with the rest retrieved from reference TRBV18 and TRBJ2-5, is NAGVMQNPRHLVRRRGQEARLRCSPMKGHSHVYWYRQLPEEGLKFMVYLQKENIIDESGMPKERFSAEFPKEGPSILRIQQVVRGDSAAYFCASSWGQSETQYFGPGTRLLVL.

This clone was seen only a few times. The read terminates 3 residues before the CDR3 end, so the remaining end is supplied by the germline J gene. The V gene is TRBV7-9, the J gene TRBJ2-5, with TRBD2 as a possible D gene (5 bases). Trimming shortened V by 4 bases and J by 4 bases, and 10 bases separated the two germline ends. CDR1 and CDR2 from the germline V gene are SEHNR and FQNEAQ (reference sequence). The CDR3 totals 13 residues. Partial CDR3 DNA: TGTGCCAGCAGCTCCAACGGGGTAGAGACC. Translating gives CASSSNGVET. The whole CDR3 protein reads CASSSNGVETQYF.

This clone was detected many times. The read terminates 3 residues ahead of where the CDR3 ends, so the germline J gene completes it. The genes are TRBV28 and TRBJ2-7; D not resolved. The V end lost 8 bases, the J end lost 3 bases, and 14 bases lay between the germline ends. The CDR3 contains 13 residues. Germline assignment: CDR1 MDHEN and CDR2 SYDVKM. The CDR3 bases that were read are TGTGCCAGCGGTCCACCCCTCTACTACGAG. This translates into CASGPPLYYE. The entire CDR3 protein reads CASGPPLYYEQYF.